This TCR beta chain originates from a study of OX40 agonist ivuxolimab in advanced cancers. Turning to the study itself: Clinicians treated patients with ivuxolimab, an agonistic anti-OX40 (CD134) antibody. Patients with prior anti-PD-1, anti-PD-L1 or anti-CTLA-4 therapy were eligible; roughly 41% had some. In this trial design, patients received ivuxolimab intravenously at 0.01 to 10 mg/kg every 2 weeks. Study-wide findings and caveats: Relative to CD4+, CD8+ T cells held more expanded clones on average.

Libraries were prepared by immunoSEQ multiplex PCR; TCRdb keeps only in-frame clonotypes and omits some of them. The table records approximately 45,000 clones, 85% to 95% of them present only once. Trimming took 4 bases from V and 6 from J; bases not matched to a gene: 8. Germline V gives CDR1 SGHTS, CDR2 YDEGEE. This CDR3 has 16 residues. In the case of this clone: The antigen remains undetermined.

The specimen comprised CD4+ or CD8+ T cells sorted from blood, sampled in a trial of the OX40 agonist ivuxolimab. The sequence was collected from an adult with an advanced solid tumor such as melanoma, head and neck, liver or kidney cancer. The chain has TRBV5-8 and TRBJ2-1; TRBD2 aligns across 12 bases. Here the CDR3 DNA reads TGTGCCAGCAGCCGCTATGTGACTAGCGGGAGCAATGAGCAGTTCTTC. Translated, it gives CASSRYVTSGSNEQFF. Supplemented by reference TRBV5-8 and TRBJ2-1, the full variable domain reads EAGVTQSPTHLIKTRGQQATLRCSPISGHTSVYWYQQALGLGLQFLLWYDEGEERNRGNFPPRFSGRQFPNYSSELNVNALELEDSALYLCASSRYVTSGSNEQFFGPGTRLTVL.